This T cell receptor (beta chain) was identified in a study of human thymus T cells. The study's findings and limits: V and J gene usage appeared biased in thymic and blood repertoires. Related research reported highly overlapping thymic repertoires among unrelated individuals.

To note about this clone: Its specificity is not known.

The thymus tissue came from resections taken during corrective heart surgery. The donors were infants in Finland with congenital heart defects, otherwise immunologically healthy. Some clones are missing from TCRdb's copy, which holds only in-frame ones; the method was immunoSEQ multiplex PCR. The data hold some 78,000 clones, with roughly 96% observed a single time. Sequencing was done on a sample of thymus tissue. This sequence originates from a boy in the first two years of life with a congenital heart defect but otherwise immunologically healthy.

In DNA form, the CDR3 reads TGTGCCAGCAGCTTGACAGGGCCCTCTGGGGCCAACGTCCTGACTTTC. Its protein product is CASSLTGPSGANVLTF. This chain links TRBV5-6 with TRBJ2-6, with D possibly matching TRBD1 (6 bases). Germline assignment: CDR1 SGHDT and CDR2 YYEEEE. CDR3 length equals 16 residues. The V end lost 1 base, the J end lost 0 bases, and 8 bases lay between the germline ends.